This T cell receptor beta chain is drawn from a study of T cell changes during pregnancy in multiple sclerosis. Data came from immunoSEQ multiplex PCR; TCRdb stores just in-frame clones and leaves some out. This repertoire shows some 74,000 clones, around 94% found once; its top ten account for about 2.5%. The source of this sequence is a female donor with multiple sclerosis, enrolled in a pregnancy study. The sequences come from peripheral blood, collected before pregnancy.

The CDR3 spells CASSLASGSLEQYF. CDR3 sequence (DNA): TGTGCCAGCAGCTTAGCTAGCGGGAGTCTCGAGCAGTACTTC. This chain joins TRBV7-6 and TRBJ2-7; 9 nucleotides agree with TRBD2. J was trimmed by 6 bases and V by 0 bases; bases with no gene match: 3. Germline-derived CDR1 and CDR2 are SGHVS and FNYEAQ. CDR3 length: 14 residues.